Below are 30 T cell receptor beta chains sequenced from a single sample in a study of PD-1 blockade in classical Hodgkin lymphoma. Produced via immunoSEQ multiplex PCR; TCRdb's table is partial and in-frame only. Of about 110,000 clones listed, 70% to 90% are singletons. Every single patient, without exception, relapsed after autologous stem cell transplantation, and brentuximab vedotin exposure varied. This material consisted of peripheral blood mononuclear cells (PBMCs), taken before the second cycle of nivolumab. The receptors stem from a human donor with classical Hodgkin lymphoma.

This clone came up once. The V and J genes are TRBV5-1 and TRBJ1-1; D unresolved. The CDR3 sequence is 16 residues long. Trimming removed 0 bases from V and 0 bases from J, with 12 bases in between. CDR1 and CDR2 from the germline V gene are SGHRS and YFSETQ. CDR3 DNA sequence: TGCGCCAGCAGCTTGGCCCTAGGAGGGCTGAACACTGAAGCTTTCTTT. Protein product: CASSLALGGLNTEAFF.

This chain connects TRBV13 to TRBJ2-1; no definite D call. This CDR3 is 13 amino acids long. The V gene lost 5 bases and the J gene lost 5 bases, with 10 bases spanning the gap. Germline-derived CDR1 and CDR2 are PRHDT and FYEKMQ (reference sequence). The CDR3 reads CASSLGPNNEQFF. The CDR3 DNA reads TGTGCCAGCAGCCTGGGTCCCAACAATGAGCAGTTCTTC.

The gene calls are TRBV5-1 and TRBJ2-6; TRBD2 agrees at 7 bases. V lost 2 bases to trimming and J lost 0 bases; unmatched junction nucleotides: 5. This CDR3 comprises 17 residues. Germline V CDR1 and CDR2: SGHRS, YFSETQ. For the CDR3, the DNA is TGCGCCAGCAGCTTAGCTAGCGGCCTCTCTGGGGCCAACGTCCTGACTTTC. It yields the protein CASSLASGLSGANVLTF.

DNA for the CDR3: TGTGCCTGGAGTCCTAAAACGGAGGGGAGCACCTACGAGCAGTACTTC. Its protein product is CAWSPKTEGSTYEQYF. The chain has TRBV30 and TRBJ2-7, with D perhaps matching TRBD2 (6 bases). The CDR3 covers 16 residues. Trimming shortened V by 2 bases and J by 2 bases, and 19 bases separated the two germline ends. CDR1 and CDR2 from the germline V gene are GTSNPN and SVGIG (reference sequence).

The chain is built from TRBV5-1 and TRBJ2-3, with TRBD2 matching 12 bases. From germline, CDR1 is SGHRS and CDR2 YFSETQ. V dropped 5 bases and J dropped 2; count of bases not matched to a gene: 18. The length of the CDR3 is 20 residues. Written as DNA, the CDR3 is TGCGCCAGCAGTCGTACTCCGGGACTAGCGGGTGCGGGGGTCACAGATACGCAGTATTTT. It codes for CASSRTPGLAGAGVTDTQYF.

The chain combines TRBV4-2 with TRBJ1-1; D is unresolved. The V end lost 2 bases, the J end lost 10 bases, and 11 bases lay between the germline ends. Per the germline V gene, CDR1 is LGHNA and CDR2 is YNFKEQ. The CDR3 contains 12 residues. CDR3 in DNA: TGTGCCAGCAGCCAAAACCAAGACTCAGCTTTCTTT. Translating gives CASSQNQDSAFF.

This clone was counted only a few times. J is TRBJ1-1 and V is TRBV4-2; tentative D call: TRBD1 (5 bases). The CDR3 contains 14 residues. The germline V gene encodes CDR1 LGHNA and CDR2 YNFKEQ. V shed 5 bases and J shed 2 bases, with 12 bases lying between them. The CDR3 here is CASSSRRGNTEAFF. CDR3 coding DNA: TGTGCCAGCAGCTCGCGGAGGGGCAACACTGAAGCTTTCTTT.

V is TRBV6-5 and J is TRBJ1-2; D is ambiguous. The CDR3 covers 15 residues. Deletions cut 4 bases from V and 6 bases from J, with 18 bases between. Per the germline V gene, CDR1 is MNHEY and CDR2 is SVGAGI. The CDR3 DNA reads as TGTGCCAGCAGTTTGCAACAGTCACCCGAGGATGGCTACACCTTC. Its protein is CASSLQQSPEDGYTF.

V and J are TRBV27 and TRBJ1-4; possible D gene TRBD1, 6 bases. Trimming pared 2 bases from V and 8 bases from J, leaving 15 bases between. CDR1 MNHEY and CDR2 SMNVEV come from the germline V gene (reference sequence). The CDR3 loop spans 15 amino acids. The CDR3 nucleotides read TGTGCCAGCAGTTTAGGGGGCAGGGTTAACGAAAAACTGTTTTTT. The encoded protein is CASSLGGRVNEKLFF. Based on the CDR3 plus reference TRBV27 and TRBJ1-4, the full variable domain is EAQVTQNPRYLITVTGKKLTVTCSQNMNHEYMSWYRQDPGLGLRQIYYSMNVEVTDKGDVPEGYKVSRKEKRNFPLILESPSPNQTSLYFCASSLGGRVNEKLFFGSGTQLSVL.

This chain's CDR3 is CASSALAYPDTQYF. The CDR3 coding sequence is TGTGCCAGCAGCGCCCTTGCGTACCCAGATACGCAGTATTTT. The chain recombines TRBV25-1 with TRBJ2-3; D unresolved. Germline V lookup: CDR1 MGHDK, CDR2 SYGVNS. The CDR3 has 14 residues. Trimming shortened V by 6 bases and J by 4 bases, and 14 bases separated the two germline ends.

The chain combines TRBV6-5 with TRBJ2-7; 10 nucleotides agree with TRBD2. With V trimmed by 2 bases and J by 0 bases, 4 bases remained unmatched. CDR1 is MNHEY and CDR2 is SVGAGI in the germline V gene. This CDR3 has 16 residues. CDR3 sequence: CASSYMASGSSYEQYF. The CDR3 DNA reads as TGTGCCAGCAGTTACATGGCTAGCGGGAGCTCCTACGAGCAGTACTTC.

This clone is a singleton in its sample. This chain uses TRBV4-3 with TRBJ2-1, with D unresolved. The CDR3 covers 13 residues. In germline, CDR1 is LGHNA, CDR2 YSLEER. The germline V and J ends were trimmed by 2 bases and 8 bases, with 10 bases remaining between them. CDR3 DNA sequence: TGCGCCAGCAGCCAATACAGTGGCGATGAGCAGTTCTTC. This gives the protein CASSQYSGDEQFF.

V gene TRBV7-2 combines with J gene TRBJ2-2; D is unresolved. The germline V gene encodes CDR1 SGHTA and CDR2 FQGNSA. V was pared by 6 bases and J by 4 bases, with 9 bases between. The CDR3 runs to 13 residues. The CDR3 DNA follows: TGTGCCAGCAGGCCAGGTCTCACCGGGGAGCTGTTTTTT. Amino acid sequence: CASRPGLTGELFF.

The V gene is TRBV11-2, the J gene TRBJ2-7, with 13 bases matching TRBD2. The CDR3 is made up of 16 amino acids. Germline CDR1 SGHAT, CDR2 FQNNGV. The trim removed 0 bases at V and 3 bases at J, leaving 2 bases unmatched. CDR3 in amino acids: CASSLEGLAGLYEQYF. In DNA, the CDR3 is TGTGCCAGCAGCTTAGAGGGACTAGCGGGACTCTACGAGCAGTACTTC.

The chain links TRBV5-1 to TRBJ1-5; 10 nucleotides line up with TRBD1. The germline V gene has CDR1 SGHRS and CDR2 YFSETQ. This CDR3 region has 14 residues. V lost 4 bases and J lost 6; bases outside the gene matches: 4. The CDR3 sequence: CASSPGTGVQPQHF. In nucleotides, the CDR3 is TGCGCCAGCAGCCCGGGGACAGGGGTTCAGCCCCAGCATTTT.

This clone was counted once. J is TRBJ2-3 and V is TRBV18, with 7 bases lining up with TRBD2. CDR1 KGHSH and CDR2 LQKENI come from the germline V gene. This CDR3 spans 16 amino acids. With 2 bases clipped from V and 0 bases from J, the junction kept 5 bases outside the gene matches. CDR3 DNA sequence: TGTGCCAGCTCACCAGGGAGGGAGCGAAGCACAGATACGCAGTATTTT. Translating gives CASSPGRERSTDTQYF.

This rearrangement joins TRBV18 to TRBJ2-7; the D gene is possibly TRBD2 (6 bases). With 6 bases removed from V and 5 bases from J, the gap between germline ends came to 11 bases. The CDR3 contains 12 residues. The germline CDR1 and CDR2 sequences are KGHSH and LQKENI. CDR3 coding DNA: TGTGCCAGCTCCCCGCGCGGGGACGAGCAGTACTTC. Residues: CASSPRGDEQYF.

The gene calls are TRBV6-5 and TRBJ1-2; maybe TRBD1 (6 bases). Per the germline V gene, CDR1 is MNHEY and CDR2 is SVGAGI. The length of the CDR3 is 16 residues. V lost 2 bases and J lost 4, with 17 bases in between. The CDR3 region has the DNA TGTGCCAGCAGTTACGATGGACAGACTCCTTTCTATGGCTACACCTTC. This gives the protein CASSYDGQTPFYGYTF.

The chain links TRBV30 to TRBJ2-7, with 8 nucleotides matching TRBD1. V trimming: 4 bases; J trimming: 7 bases; junction bases outside the gene matches: 3. This CDR3 is 11 amino acids long. Germline-derived CDR1 and CDR2 are GTSNPN and SVGIG (reference sequence). The CDR3 sequence: CAWTTGGEQYF. The CDR3, as DNA: TGTGCCTGGACAACAGGGGGGGAGCAGTACTTC.

The rearrangement joins TRBV27 to TRBJ2-7; D might be TRBD2 (7 bases). V shed 3 bases and J shed 3 bases, with 12 bases lying between them. The CDR3 loop spans 14 amino acids. Germline V gene sequence: CDR1 MNHEY, CDR2 SMNVEV (reference sequence). CDR3 protein: CASSFRGRVYEQYF. CDR3 bases: TGTGCCAGCAGTTTTAGGGGGAGGGTCTACGAGCAGTACTTC.

This chain joins TRBV28 and TRBJ1-2; 8 nucleotides match TRBD1. The germline gives CDR1 MDHEN, CDR2 SYDVKM. The V segment lost 10 bases and the J segment 7 bases; nucleotides outside the gene matches: 11. This CDR3 spans 13 amino acids. CDR3 nucleotides: TGTGCCATCTGGGGCAGGGGGCAAGGTGGCTACACCTTC. Protein: CAIWGRGQGGYTF.

The rearrangement uses TRBV25-1 and TRBJ2-7; 8 bases line up with TRBD2. CDR1 and CDR2 from the germline V gene are MGHDK and SYGVNS. V dropped 1 base and J dropped 6; count of bases not matched to a gene: 5. The CDR3 extends over 14 amino acids. CDR3 residues: CASSELSGRAEQYF. Here the CDR3 DNA reads TGTGCCAGCAGTGAATTGAGCGGGAGAGCCGAGCAGTACTTC.

The rearrangement links TRBV18 to TRBJ1-2; D unresolved. Trimming pared 3 bases from V and 3 bases from J, leaving 11 bases between. Germline CDR1 KGHSH, CDR2 LQKENI. The CDR3 has 14 amino acids. CDR3 sequence: CASSPLSGDYGYTF. In DNA form, the CDR3 reads TGTGCCAGCTCACCGTTGTCCGGCGACTATGGCTACACCTTC.

The V and J genes are TRBV7-9 and TRBJ2-5; D gene ambiguous. This CDR3 comprises 12 residues. Trimming took off 4 bases at V and 4 bases at J, with 7 bases between the two ends. Per germline, CDR1 SEHNR and CDR2 FQNEAQ (reference sequence). The CDR3 DNA sequence: TGTGCCAGCAGCTCACTTAGAGAGACCCAGTACTTC. It is translated as CASSSLRETQYF. Full variable domain (missing parts from reference TRBV7-9 and TRBJ2-5): DTGVSQNPRHKITKRGQNVTFRCDPISEHNRLYWYRQTLGQGPEFLTYFQNEAQLEKSRLLSDRFSAERPKGSFSTLEIQRTEQGDSAMYLCASSSLRETQYFGPGTRLLVL.

This chain connects TRBV2 to TRBJ2-1; D perhaps matches TRBD2 (6 bases). V lost 3 bases and J 5 bases, leaving 17 bases between the germline ends. This CDR3 spans 16 amino acids. Germline V CDR1 and CDR2: SNHLY, FYNNEI. The CDR3 DNA follows: TGTGCCAGCAGTGATGGTGAGGCTAGCGCAAACAATGAGCAGTTCTTC. Its translation is CASSDGEASANNEQFF.

The chain employs TRBV10-2 and TRBJ2-2; TRBD2 aligns across 8 bases. Germline V gene data show CDR1 as WSHSY and CDR2 as SAAADI. V trimming: 4 bases; J trimming: 2 bases; junction bases outside the gene matches: 0. This CDR3 is built from 14 residues. DNA of the CDR3: TGCGCCAGCAGTGGGACTAGCAACACCGGGGAGCTGTTTTTT. Its translation: CASSGTSNTGELFF.

The chain's CDR3 is CASSLSLSGRGVVGNTIYF. CDR3 nucleotides: TGTGCCAGCAGTTTATCTCTTTCGGGGAGAGGAGTTGTTGGAAACACCATATATTTT. V gene TRBV27 combines with J gene TRBJ1-3; D is uncertain. Germline-derived CDR1 and CDR2 are MNHEY and SMNVEV (reference sequence). Trimming stripped 0 bases from V and 3 bases from J, with 21 bases between. The CDR3 length is 19 residues.

V and J are TRBV27 and TRBJ1-2, with 8 bases lining up with TRBD1. The CDR3 covers 14 residues. Germline-derived CDR1 and CDR2 are MNHEY and SMNVEV (reference sequence). V dropped 3 bases and J dropped 4; count of bases not matched to a gene: 4. CDR3 nucleotides: TGTGCCAGCAGTTTCGGGACAGGAAGCTATGGCTACACCTTC. It codes for CASSFGTGSYGYTF.

This clone was seen a few times. This rearrangement joins TRBV19 to TRBJ1-5; 9 positions match TRBD1. The V gene's germline CDR1 is LNHDA and CDR2 SQIVND (reference sequence). V lost 5 bases and J lost 1; bases outside the gene matches: 6. CDR3 length: 16 amino acids. The CDR3 sequence is CASSPGQGKSNQPQHF. Here the CDR3 DNA reads TGTGCCAGTAGTCCGGGACAGGGAAAGAGCAATCAGCCCCAGCATTTT.

The chain uses TRBV6-6 and TRBJ1-1; the match to TRBD1 covers 8 bases. Per germline, CDR1 MNHNY and CDR2 SVGAGI (reference sequence). V trimming: 6 bases; J trimming: 0 bases; junction bases outside the gene matches: 3. The CDR3 spans 14 residues. CDR3 in amino acids: CASRRQGLNTEAFF. CDR3 nucleotide sequence: TGTGCCAGCAGACGACAGGGGTTGAACACTGAAGCTTTCTTT.